A selection of T cell receptor beta chains follows, all from one sample in a study of blood T cell repertoires in COVID-19. Data came from immunoSEQ multiplex PCR; TCRdb stores just in-frame clones and leaves some out. The repertoire has about 100,000 clones, 80% to 85% of them found once; the top ten carry about 4.3%. Source material: peripheral blood. These receptors all come from a man in his 70s with acute or convalescent COVID-19. Both conserved end residues are part of each CDR3. For some rows the clone size is stated as once, few or many, or as a class when expanded; others skip it.

v_call clone_size cdr3_length cdr3_aa
TRBV18 . 15 CASSPLGEETGELFF
TRBV19 . 15 CASSIVGGGQETQYF
TRBV18 once 15 CASSPMGGASTEAFF
TRBV13 once 12 CASSSIPGTQYF
TRBV24-1 . 14 CATSDPSTGNKQFF
TRBV11-2 . 13 CASSATGEAGYTF
TRBV5-1 . 15 CASTPGGTFSYEQYF
TRBV12-3/TRBV12-4 few 13 CASREGEYQPQHF
TRBV5-1 . 14 CASSGDFSTDTQYF
TRBV11-2 few 16 CASSLRTGGASGGYTF
TRBV12-5 . 14 CASARDRGTDTQYF
TRBV3-1/TRBV3-2 few 13 CASSRPPDSEAFF
TRBV5-6 . 12 CASSLAAKTQYF
TRBV25-1 . 11 CASSEYPHMMF
TRBV4-3 . 20 CASSQAPRTGGTSGANVLTF
TRBV19 . 12 CASGASNTEAFF
TRBV6-2/TRBV6-3 . 13 CASSRGPSSPLHF
TRBV7-9 . 17 CASSPWTGALSGNTIYF
TRBV7-9 . 16 CASSLARAYEDYGYTF
TRBV6-5 . 15 CASSPLDRAASPLHF
TRBV18 few 12 CASSTGGDGYTF
TRBV10-1 once 13 CARLTRQVYEQYF
TRBV19 . 18 CASSIDLGAGGLTDTQYF
TRBV10-2 . 13 CASSGSLNQPQHF
TRBV4-2 . 16 CASSQGTGSPYSPLHF
TRBV19 . 16 CASSIRRGGAYNEQFF
TRBV5-1 . 14 CASSSGLGQETQYF
TRBV28 few 13 CATRIAANYGYTF
TRBV6-6 . 14 CASSYSPDNSPLHF
TRBV7-2 . 14 CASSFDRGLYGYTF
TRBV10-1 . 13 CASSVPDRREQYF
TRBV6-6 many 15 CASSYGPNTGDEQFF
TRBV18 . 12 CASSPDYYEQYF
TRBV27 . 11 CAKEGKDEQYF
TRBV18 . 15 CASSRYRENTGELFF
TRBV19 few 13 CASTLWTGDGYTF
TRBV7-6 once 13 CASSLRGQETQYF
TRBV7-2 . 12 CASSQSTVGQYF
TRBV7-9 . 14 CASSFTGGVEKLFF
TRBV3-1/TRBV3-2 few 13 CASSQDRRRGYTF
TRBV3-1/TRBV3-2 . 13 CASSPQADYGYTF
TRBV4-3 . 13 CASSRLAYNEQFF
TRBV21-1 . 20 CASSKNWAEVSKSSYNEQFF
TRBV3-1/TRBV3-2 few 13 CASSEIKGSPLHF
TRBV6-5 few 13 CASSHGLSYEQYF
TRBV6-1 . 16 CASSEATGSSTDTQYF
TRBV30 few 14 CAWSVPQGENGYTF
TRBV7-3 . 14 CASSRGARTGELFF
TRBV11-2 few 15 CASSLVGSSNEKLFF
TRBV19 . 15 CASRGDWNSNQPQHF
TRBV19 . 14 CASPLLQAPKGYTF
TRBV13 few 17 CASSPRTGPGLNTEAFF
TRBV29-1 . 14 CSVEVQGGHTEAFF
TRBV9 once 18 CASSVAPTGGSQVYGYTF
TRBV6-4 . 13 CASSQDSNQPQHF
TRBV14 . 17 CASSQDPGTLLNTEAFF
TRBV6-1 . 13 CASSDTGVEKLFF
TRBV5-1 . 15 CASSHSGDSNTEAFF